The 8 T cell receptor beta chains given below trace back to one sample, sequenced in a study of cytomegalovirus exposure and HLA in healthy donors (dated by TCRdb to 2015 to 2018). The receptor library was made with the immunoSEQ multiplex PCR assay. A mixture of 60 forward primers for TCR Vbeta segments and 13 reverse primers for TCR Jbeta segments was used in the multiplex PCR. TCRdb retrieved this table from immuneACCESS and kept in-frame rearrangements only. Not all clones are present; in checked studies, unresolved V genes account for under half, and no reason is known for the remainder. The sample includes around 170,000 clones, with roughly 80% observed a single time. The top ten constitute about 0.37% of the sample. Specimen: PBMCs. The source of these receptors is a boy between 2 and 10 years old in good health and CMV-seronegative.

The chain couples TRBV7-3 to TRBJ2-1; 11 bases match TRBD2. The V segment lost 1 base and the J segment 5 bases; nucleotides outside the gene matches: 1. CDR1 and CDR2 (germline): SGHTA, FQGTGA. CDR3 length equals 15 residues. CDR3 loop: CASSLIAGGHNEQFF. The CDR3 nucleotides read TGTGCCAGCAGCTTAATAGCGGGAGGGCACAATGAGCAGTTCTTC.

The CDR3 reads CASRPGGWGEQFF. CDR3 nucleotide sequence: TGCGCCAGCCGTCCGGGAGGGTGGGGTGAGCAGTTCTTC. V gene TRBV10-2 combines with J gene TRBJ2-1, with 8 bases that match TRBD2. J was trimmed by 9 bases and V by 8 bases; bases with no gene match: 9. The V gene's germline CDR1 is WSHSY and CDR2 SAAADI. This CDR3 region has 13 residues.

The chain couples TRBV14 to TRBJ2-7; TRBD2 agrees at 9 bases. This CDR3 has 15 amino acids. Trimming took 1 base from V and 1 from J; bases not matched to a gene: 2. The germline CDR1 and CDR2 sequences are SGHDN and FVKESK. The CDR3 sequence is CASSQGAGGSYEQYF. The DNA of the CDR3 is TGTGCCAGCAGCCAAGGAGCGGGAGGATCCTACGAGCAGTACTTC.

This clone turned up a few times. This sequence joins TRBV10-3 and TRBJ1-1; D remains ambiguous. Germline V gene sequence: CDR1 ENHRY, CDR2 SYGVKD. With 6 bases removed from V and 1 base from J, the gap between germline ends came to 6 bases. This CDR3 comprises 12 residues. The CDR3 DNA reads TGTGCCATCAGGGACTGGAACACTGAAGCTTTCTTT. Encoded protein: CAIRDWNTEAFF.

This clone was seen only a few times. The rearrangement joins TRBV6-1 to TRBJ2-2; D possibly corresponds to TRBD1 (7 bases). The CDR3 totals 14 residues. The V end was cut by 6 bases, the J end by 4 bases, with 12 bases between. The germline CDR1 and CDR2 sequences are MNHNS and SASEGT. The CDR3 protein is CASRPQGGTGELFF. The CDR3 DNA reads as TGTGCCAGCAGGCCCCAGGGGGGCACCGGGGAGCTGTTTTTT.

The V and J genes are TRBV27 and TRBJ2-1; D possibly corresponds to TRBD2 (6 bases). The V end was cut by 3 bases, the J end by 7 bases, with 7 bases between. Germline-derived CDR1 and CDR2 are MNHEY and SMNVEV (reference sequence). This CDR3 spans 12 amino acids. CDR3 DNA: TGTGCCAGCAGTTTGGGGAGGAATGAGCAGTTCTTC. Translating gives CASSLGRNEQFF.

The V and J genes are TRBV5-6 and TRBJ1-3; 7 nucleotides agree with TRBD1. The CDR3 runs 14 residues. With 2 bases clipped from V and 2 bases from J, the junction kept 1 base outside the gene matches. Germline values: CDR1 SGHDT, CDR2 YYEEEE. The CDR3 nucleotides read TGTGCCAGCAGCTTACAGGGGACTGGAAACACCATATATTTT. Residues: CASSLQGTGNTIYF.

This rearrangement joins TRBV7-9 to TRBJ1-2, with D possibly matching TRBD1 (5 bases). With 0 bases removed from V and 4 bases from J, the gap between germline ends came to 6 bases. Germline V gene lookup returns CDR1 SEHNR and CDR2 FQNEAQ (reference sequence). The CDR3 runs 13 residues. The CDR3: CASSLAGGYGYTF. CDR3 DNA: TGTGCCAGCAGCTTAGCCGGGGGCTATGGCTACACCTTC.